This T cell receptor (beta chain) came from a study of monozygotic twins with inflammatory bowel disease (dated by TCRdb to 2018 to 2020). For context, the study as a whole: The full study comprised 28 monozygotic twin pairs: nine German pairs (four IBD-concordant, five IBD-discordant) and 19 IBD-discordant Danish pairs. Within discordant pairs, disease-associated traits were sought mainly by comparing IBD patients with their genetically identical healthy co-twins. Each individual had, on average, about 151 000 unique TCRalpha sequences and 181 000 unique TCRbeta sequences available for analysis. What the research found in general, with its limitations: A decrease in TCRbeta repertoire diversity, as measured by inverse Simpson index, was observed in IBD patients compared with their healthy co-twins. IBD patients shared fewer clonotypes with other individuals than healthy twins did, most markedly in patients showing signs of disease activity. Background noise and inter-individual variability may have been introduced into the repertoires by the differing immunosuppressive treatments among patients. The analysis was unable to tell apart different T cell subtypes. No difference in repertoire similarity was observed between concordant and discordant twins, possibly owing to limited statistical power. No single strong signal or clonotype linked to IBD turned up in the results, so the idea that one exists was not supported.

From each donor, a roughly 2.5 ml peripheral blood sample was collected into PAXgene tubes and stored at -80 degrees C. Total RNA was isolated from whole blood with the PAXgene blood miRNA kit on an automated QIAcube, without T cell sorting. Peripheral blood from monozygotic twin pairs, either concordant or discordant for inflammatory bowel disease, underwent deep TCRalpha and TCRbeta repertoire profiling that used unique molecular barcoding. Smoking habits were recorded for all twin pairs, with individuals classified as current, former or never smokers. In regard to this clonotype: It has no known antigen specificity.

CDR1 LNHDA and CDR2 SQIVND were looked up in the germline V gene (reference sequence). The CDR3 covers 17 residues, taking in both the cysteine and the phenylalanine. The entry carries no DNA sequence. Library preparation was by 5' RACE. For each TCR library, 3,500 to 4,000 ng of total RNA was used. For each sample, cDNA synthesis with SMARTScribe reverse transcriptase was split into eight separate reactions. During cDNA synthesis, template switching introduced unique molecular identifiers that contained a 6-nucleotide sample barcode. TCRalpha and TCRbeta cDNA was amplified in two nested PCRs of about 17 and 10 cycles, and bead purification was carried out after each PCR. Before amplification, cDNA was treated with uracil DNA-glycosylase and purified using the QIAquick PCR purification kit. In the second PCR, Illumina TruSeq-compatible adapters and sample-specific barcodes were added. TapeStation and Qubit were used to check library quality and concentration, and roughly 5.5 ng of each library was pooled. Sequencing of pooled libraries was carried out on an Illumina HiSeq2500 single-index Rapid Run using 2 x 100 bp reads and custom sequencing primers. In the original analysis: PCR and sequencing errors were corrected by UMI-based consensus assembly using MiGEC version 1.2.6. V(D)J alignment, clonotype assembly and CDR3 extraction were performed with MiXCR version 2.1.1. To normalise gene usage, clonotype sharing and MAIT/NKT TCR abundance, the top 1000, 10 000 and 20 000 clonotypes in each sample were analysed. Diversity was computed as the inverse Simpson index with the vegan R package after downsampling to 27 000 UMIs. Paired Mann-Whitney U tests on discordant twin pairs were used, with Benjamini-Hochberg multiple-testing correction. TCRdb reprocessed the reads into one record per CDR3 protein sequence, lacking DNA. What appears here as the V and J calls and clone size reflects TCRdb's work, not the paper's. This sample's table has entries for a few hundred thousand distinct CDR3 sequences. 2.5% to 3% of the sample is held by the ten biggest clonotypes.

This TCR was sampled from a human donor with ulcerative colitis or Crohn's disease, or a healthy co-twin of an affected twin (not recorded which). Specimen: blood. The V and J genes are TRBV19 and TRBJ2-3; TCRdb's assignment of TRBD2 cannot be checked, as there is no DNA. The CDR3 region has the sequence CASSFGLAGASTDTQYF.